The T cell receptor (beta chain) under discussion was sequenced for a study of cytomegalovirus exposure and HLA in healthy donors. For the study at large: In terms of ancestry, the Caucasian-associated cluster contained roughly 81% of the roughly 360 genotyped donors. General study points: A later analysis showed that HLA-associated TCR beta chains had undergone more clonal expansion than equally common others.

For this clone: Its cognate antigen is unknown.

Use of 60 Vbeta and 13 Jbeta primers characterized the PCR. The method was immunoSEQ multiplex PCR; TCRdb's version includes in-frame clones alone and lacks a portion of them. The profile shows under 200,000 clones, around 77% of them singletons. Though probably carrying unrecorded immune exposures, donors were nominally healthy at sampling. This CDR3 has 17 amino acids. The trim removed 4 bases at V and 0 bases at J, leaving 7 bases unmatched. CDR1 SGHRS and CDR2 YFSETQ come from the germline V gene. This receptor was obtained from a female donor in good health and CMV-seronegative. The chain carries TRBV5-1 and TRBJ1-3; TRBD1 agrees at 10 bases. The specimen was PBMCs. This chain's CDR3 is CASSPGTGDLSGNTIYF. Written as DNA, the CDR3 is TGCGCCAGCAGCCCCGGGACAGGGGACCTCTCTGGAAACACCATATATTTT.